This is a list of T cell receptor beta chains from one sample in a study of beta chain features in type 1 diabetes. TCRdb's table, derived via immunoSEQ multiplex PCR, lists solely in-frame clones and lacks some. The profile shows around 300,000 clones, 8% of them singletons. The sequenced material came from central memory CD4+ T cells from blood. The receptor source for this set is a woman under 30 in good health. CDR3s include the opening cysteine and the closing phenylalanine or tryptophan. The D gene is left open where the match is weak. Part of the rows lack a size; the others show once, few, many or a class for expanded clones.

v_call	d_call	j_call	clone_size	cdr3_nt	cdr3_aa
TRBV18	TRBD2	TRBJ2-1	.	TGTGCCAGCTCACCCGGGCTAGCGGGAGGGGACAATGAGCAGTTCTTC	CASSPGLAGGDNEQFF
TRBV5-1	.	TRBJ2-1	.	TGCGCCAGCAGCTTCAATCTTATGAATGAGCAGTTCTTC	CASSFNLMNEQFF
TRBV7-3	.	TRBJ1-2	.	TGTGCCAGCAGCGCCGGCCAGGGCTATGGCTACACCTTC	CASSAGQGYGYTF
TRBV6-5	.	TRBJ2-2	.	TGTGCCAGCAGTTACTCCGGGGCCGGGAACACCGGGGAGCTGTTTTTT	CASSYSGAGNTGELFF
TRBV5-1	.	TRBJ2-3	.	TGCGCCAGCAGCTGGAACGGGGACGGTGGGTCAGATACGCAGTATTTT	CASSWNGDGGSDTQYF
TRBV25-1	TRBD1	TRBJ2-1	many	TGTGCCAGCAGTGAATTCTACAGGGGTAATGAGCAGTTCTTC	CASSEFYRGNEQFF
TRBV28	TRBD1	TRBJ2-3	.	TGTGCCAGCAGACCCGACAGGGGGCAGTCAGATACGCAGTATTTT	CASRPDRGQSDTQYF
TRBV6-5	.	TRBJ2-1	.	TGTGCCAGCGGTTTCGACCGGGGACCGACAAATGAGCAGTTCTTC	CASGFDRGPTNEQFF
TRBV14	.	TRBJ2-7	many	TGTGCCAGCAGCCGGTTTGGACCCTACGAGCAGTACTTC	CASSRFGPYEQYF
TRBV7-2	.	TRBJ2-5	few	TGTGCCAGCAGCTTATATGAGACCCAGTACTTC	CASSLYETQYF
TRBV25-1	.	TRBJ2-5	few	TGTGCCAGCAGTGAATACCGGGGGTCTGCCCAAGAGACCCAGTACTTC	CASSEYRGSAQETQYF
TRBV6-5	.	TRBJ2-1	.	TGTGCCAGCAGTTACTCGGGCAGCAGCTCCTACAATGAGCAGTTCTTC	CASSYSGSSSYNEQFF
TRBV5-4	.	TRBJ2-5	.	TGTGCCAGCCGGACGGGGGTAGGATACCAAGAGACCCAGTACTTC	CASRTGVGYQETQYF
TRBV9	TRBD1	TRBJ1-1	.	TGTGCCAGCAGCGGCCGGGACAGCACTGAAGCTTTCTTT	CASSGRDSTEAFF
TRBV7-8	.	TRBJ1-1	.	TGTGCCAGCAGCTTCGGCCCTCTCACTGAAGCTTTCTTT	CASSFGPLTEAFF
TRBV5-6	TRBD2	TRBJ2-3	.	TGTGCCAGCAGCTTACTTCTAGCGGGGTCAGATACGCAGTATTTT	CASSLLLAGSDTQYF
TRBV6-6	.	TRBJ1-5	.	TGTGCCAGCCTCTCTGGTGGGGATCAGCCCCAGCATTTT	CASLSGGDQPQHF
TRBV14	.	TRBJ2-3	.	TGTGCCAGCAGCCAAGACGAGTATAGGGGCCCTCGCACAGATACGCAGTATTTT	CASSQDEYRGPRTDTQYF
TRBV28	.	TRBJ2-3	.	TGTGCCAGCAGCCACGGACGGAACTGGGATACGCAGTATTTT	CASSHGRNWDTQYF
TRBV7-8	.	TRBJ2-1	.	TGTGCCAGCAGCCCTTGGGACTCGTACAATGAGCAGTTCTTC	CASSPWDSYNEQFF
TRBV15	TRBD1	TRBJ1-2	.	TGTGCCACCAGCAGAGGAGGGACAGACGGATATGGCTACACCTTC	CATSRGGTDGYGYTF
TRBV2	.	TRBJ1-5	.	TGTGCCAGCAGTGAACACCATAGCAATCAGCCCCAGCATTTT	CASSEHHSNQPQHF
TRBV5-4	.	TRBJ2-3	.	TGTGCCAGCAGCTTTAGGAGGGGGGGCACAGATACGCAGTATTTT	CASSFRRGGTDTQYF
TRBV9	.	TRBJ2-2	.	TGTGCCAGCAGCAAGCGATCCGGGACACGCACCGGGGAGCTGTTTTTT	CASSKRSGTRTGELFF
TRBV10-3	TRBD1	TRBJ1-5	.	TGTGCCATCAGTGACTCAGGGGGCTATGTCAATCAGCCCCAGCATTTT	CAISDSGGYVNQPQHF
TRBV7-2	TRBD1	TRBJ1-2	many	TGTGCCAGCAGCTTTGAGGGACAGGGGGCGCGAGGCTACACCTTC	CASSFEGQGARGYTF
TRBV15	.	TRBJ1-6	.	TGTGCCACCAGCTTGCGACGTTGGCTCACCCTATCACCCCTCCACTTT	CATSLRRWLTLSPLHF
TRBV19	.	TRBJ1-1	few	TGTGCCAGTATCGGGGGATACACTGAAGCTTTCTTT	CASIGGYTEAFF
TRBV7-3	.	TRBJ2-1	few	TGTGCCAGCAGCTCCGGTACGGGGAATGAGCAGTTCTTC	CASSSGTGNEQFF
TRBV7-2	.	TRBJ1-5	few	TGTGCCAGCAGCCCCGGTTTGATTCCCCAGCATTTT	CASSPGLIPQHF
TRBV29-1	TRBD2	TRBJ2-7	.	TGCAGCGGTGGGACTAGCGACGCCTTGGAGCAGTACTTC	CSGGTSDALEQYF